This T cell receptor beta chain was captured by sequencing in a study of post-analysis software for immune sequencing data (dated by TCRdb to 2013 to 2016). Concerning the study at large: Relapsing-remitting, secondary progressive and progressive-relapsing multiple sclerosis were recorded as disease courses, and subtype annotation was lacking for some patients. A subset of samples was prepared in parallel using single-end sample barcoding, then pooled and co-amplified after Illumina adapter ligation. Patient repertoires were compared against roughly 12 previously published healthy control repertoires from donors aged roughly 6 to 27 years. Study-level results and caveats: Significantly higher frequencies in patients than in controls were found for roughly 5 TRBV segments, including TRBV5-6, TRBV5-1 and TRBV20-1. The multiple sclerosis patient group was slightly younger than the control group. Significantly lower normalized Chao1 diversity was found in multiple sclerosis patients than in controls, suggesting substantial peripheral T-cell clonal expansion. When samples were clustered directly using the F measure, samples prepared in the same batch co-clustered strongly, which prompted a batch-effect correction.

To demonstrate the VDJtools post-analysis software, TCR beta repertoires were profiled from the peripheral blood of roughly 12 young patients with multiple sclerosis. The multiple sclerosis patients were children and adolescents between roughly 6 and 17 years of age. Looking up the germline V gene yields CDR1 MGHRA and CDR2 YSYEKL. The CDR3, cysteine through phenylalanine, is 17 amino acids long. The read is trimmed to its CDR3 DNA, 51 bases read in frame from base 1. Unmatched junction bases come to 5, with V trimmed by 4 bases and J by 2 bases. In its sample, this clonotype was seen a few times. The antigen it recognizes is unknown. The record has no base qualities; no much larger clone is one base away. The method was PCR. For sequencing, an Illumina HiSeq 2500 was employed. To reduce PCR and sequencing biases, unique molecular identifiers were incorporated into the TCR beta cDNA libraries. Approximately 500,000 cDNA molecules were obtained per 1 to 10 million input T cells, so each molecule approximated one T cell. The patient libraries were prepared and sequenced using the same protocol as the earlier healthy control dataset. Within a given batch, samples were prepared together, multiplexed and sequenced on the same HiSeq lane. In the source study's methods: MIGEC was used to process the raw barcoded reads, and molecular identifier groups with only a single read were discarded before consensus assembly and CDR3 extraction. Clonotype tables were post-analysed with VDJtools, normalizing diversity by down-sampling all datasets to the smallest sample size. To correct batch-related cross-sample contamination, repertoire overlap clustering matched CDR3 amino acid sequences but not nucleotide sequences. TCRdb took the public reads, trimmed them with fastp at Q25, ran MiXCR for clone calling and kept in-frame beta chains. Rows with a matching CDR3 protein are joined into one entry that keeps the most common DNA and genes. These V and J calls derive from TCRdb rather than the authors' analysis. A total of about 430,000 distinct CDR3 sequences appear in this sample, roughly 40% of them only once. Of the sample, under 9% is held by the ten largest clones.

The TCR sequence derives from a girl aged 2-10 years with multiple sclerosis. Sequenced input: blood. The chain joins TRBV4-1 to TRBJ2-5, with TRBD2 matching 15 junction bases. The DNA sequence reads TGCGCCAGCAGCCTCGGGACTAGCGGGGGGCATCAAGAGACCCAGTACTTC. Translation gives CASSLGTSGGHQETQYF.